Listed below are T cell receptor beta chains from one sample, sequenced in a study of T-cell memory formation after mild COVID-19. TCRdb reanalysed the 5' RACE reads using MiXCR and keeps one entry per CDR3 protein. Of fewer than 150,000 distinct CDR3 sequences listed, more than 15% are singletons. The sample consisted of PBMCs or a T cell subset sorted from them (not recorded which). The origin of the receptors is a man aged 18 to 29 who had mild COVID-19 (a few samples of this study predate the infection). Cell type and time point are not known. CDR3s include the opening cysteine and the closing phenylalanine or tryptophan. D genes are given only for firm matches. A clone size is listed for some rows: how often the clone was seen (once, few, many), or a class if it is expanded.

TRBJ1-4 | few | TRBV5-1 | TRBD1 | TGCGCCAGCAGCTCGGGACAGGGTAATGAAAAACTGTTTTTT | CASSSGQGNEKLFF
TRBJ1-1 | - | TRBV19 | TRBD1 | TGTGCCAGTAGTCTCCCGGGACAGAGAAACACTGAAGCTTTCTTT | CASSLPGQRNTEAFF
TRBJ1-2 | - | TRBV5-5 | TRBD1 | TGTGCCAGCAGCCACGACAGGGAGAGAGGCTACACCTTC | CASSHDRERGYTF
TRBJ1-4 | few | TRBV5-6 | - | TGTGCCAGCAGCTTGGAGGGACGGAAACTGTTTTTT | CASSLEGRKLFF
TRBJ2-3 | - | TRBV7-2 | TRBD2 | TGTGCCAGCAGATCCGGGGGGGCGGGCACAGATACGCAGTATTTT | CASRSGGAGTDTQYF
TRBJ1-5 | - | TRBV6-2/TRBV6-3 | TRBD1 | TGTGCCAGCAGTACGTGGACAGGGTCTTGGGCCCAGCATTTT | CASSTWTGSWAQHF
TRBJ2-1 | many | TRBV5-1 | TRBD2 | TGCGCCAGCAGCTCTAGCGGGGGGGTTATTAATGAGCAGTTCTTC | CASSSSGGVINEQFF
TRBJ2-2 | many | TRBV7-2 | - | TGTGCCAGCAGCTTAGCGCGGGGTACCACCGGGGAGCTGTTTTTT | CASSLARGTTGELFF
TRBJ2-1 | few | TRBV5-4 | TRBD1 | TGTGCCAGCAGCTTTGGGACAGGGTACTTCTTC | CASSFGTGYFF
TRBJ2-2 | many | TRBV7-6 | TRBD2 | TGTGCCAGCAGCCCGGGGACTACCAAAACCGGGGAGCTGTTTTTT | CASSPGTTKTGELFF
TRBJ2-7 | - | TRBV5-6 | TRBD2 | TGTGCCAGCAGCTTGGGACTAGCGGAGGCCTGG | CASSLGLAEAW
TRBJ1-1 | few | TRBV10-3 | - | TGTGCCATCAAAAAGACAGACATGAACACTGAAGCTTTCTTT | CAIKKTDMNTEAFF
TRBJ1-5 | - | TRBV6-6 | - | TGTGCCAGCAGTTACCCCGATCAGCCCCAGCATTTT | CASSYPDQPQHF
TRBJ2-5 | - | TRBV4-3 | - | TGCGCCAGCAGCCAAGATCGGAGGGGACTTGGGTGGACCCAGTACTTC | CASSQDRRGLGWTQYF
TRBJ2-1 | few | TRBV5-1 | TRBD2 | TGCGCCAGCAGCTTGGCAAGCGGGGGGTTCAATGAGCAGTTCTTC | CASSLASGGFNEQFF
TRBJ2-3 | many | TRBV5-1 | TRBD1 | TGCGCCAGCAGCTTCGGGACAGCCTCCACAGATACGCAGTATTTT | CASSFGTASTDTQYF
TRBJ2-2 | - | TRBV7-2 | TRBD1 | TGTGCCAGCAGCAGGGTTCCAGGACAGGGGATCGCCGGGGGGCTGTTTTTT | CASSRVPGQGIAGGLFF
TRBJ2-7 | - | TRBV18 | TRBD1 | TGTGCCAGCTCACCCACAGGGACAGGAGGGTACGAGCAGTACTTC | CASSPTGTGGYEQYF
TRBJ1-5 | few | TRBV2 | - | TGTGCCAGCAGCCTGAGGGGATTGGGCAATCAGCCCCAGCATTTT | CASSLRGLGNQPQHF
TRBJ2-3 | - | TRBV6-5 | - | TGTGCCAGCAGTAACCGCCCAACCGGGGCAGATACGCAGTATTTT | CASSNRPTGADTQYF
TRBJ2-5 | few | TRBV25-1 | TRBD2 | TGTGCCAGCAGTGAATTCGTCGGGGGGGTTTCTGAGACCCAGTACTTC | CASSEFVGGVSETQYF
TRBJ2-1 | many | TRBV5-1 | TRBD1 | TGCGCCAGCAGCTTGGAAGGACAGGTTTACAATGAGCAGTTCTTC | CASSLEGQVYNEQFF
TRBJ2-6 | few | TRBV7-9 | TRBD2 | TGTGCCAGCAGCCCCCGGGGGGGGTTGGACTCTGGGGCCAACGTCCTGACTTTC | CASSPRGGLDSGANVLTF
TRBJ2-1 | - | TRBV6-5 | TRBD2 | TGTGCCAGCAGTTACTTTGTCGGGGGGAACGGCTACAATGAGCAGTTCTTC | CASSYFVGGNGYNEQFF
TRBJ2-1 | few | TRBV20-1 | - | TGCAGTGCTGCCCCTGGGCAGGTGATCTACAATGAGCAGTTCTTC | CSAAPGQVIYNEQFF
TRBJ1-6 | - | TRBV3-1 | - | TGTGCCAGCAGCCGCATGACGGGTACGGATGGAACCCTCCACTTT | CASSRMTGTDGTLHF
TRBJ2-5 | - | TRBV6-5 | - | TGTGCCACGACTGGGGATGGGGAGACCCAGTACTTC | CATTGDGETQYF
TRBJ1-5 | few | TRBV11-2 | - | TGTGCCAGCAGCTTAGACCAGGGGAGCCAGCCCCAGCATTTT | CASSLDQGSQPQHF
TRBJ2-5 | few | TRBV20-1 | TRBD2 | TGCAGTGCTCCAGCGGGGGGGCCTCTTGAGACCCAGTACTTC | CSAPAGGPLETQYF
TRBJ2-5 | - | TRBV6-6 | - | TGTGCCAGCAAGTCCCGGGGTCACCAAGAGACCCAGTACTTC | CASKSRGHQETQYF
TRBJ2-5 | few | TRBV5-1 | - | TGCGCCAGCAGCTGGGGGGACCGAGAGACCCAGTACTTC | CASSWGDRETQYF
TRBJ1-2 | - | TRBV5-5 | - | TGTGCCAGCAGCTTGGGGGCTCTTAGATATGGCTACACCTTC | CASSLGALRYGYTF
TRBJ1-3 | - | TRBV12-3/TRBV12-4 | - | TGTGCCAGCAGACCCCTTCAGGGGAGAAACACCATATATTTT | CASRPLQGRNTIYF
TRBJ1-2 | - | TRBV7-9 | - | TGTGCCAGCAGCTTCGGGGTCTATGGCTACACCTTC | CASSFGVYGYTF
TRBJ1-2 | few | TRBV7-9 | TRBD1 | TGTGCCAGCAGCCGGGGACAGCAGAACTATGGCTACACCTTC | CASSRGQQNYGYTF
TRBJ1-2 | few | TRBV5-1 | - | TGCGCCAGCAGCTTGGGGCCTAGGGCTAACTATGGCTACACCTTC | CASSLGPRANYGYTF